Following are 32 T cell receptor beta chains from one sample sequenced in a study of blood T cells in healthy people across ages. Using a J-beta primer mix together with a sample-barcoded 5' primer, a second PCR was run for about 7 to 12 cycles. TCRdb used MiXCR to reprocess the 5' RACE reads, holding one entry per CDR3 protein. The sample holds 700,000 to 850,000 distinct CDR3 sequences, less than 70% seen once. The sample consisted of blood. The origin of the receptors is a man older than 75 in good health.

The chain recombines TRBV10-3 with TRBJ2-5, with 9 nucleotides matching TRBD2. The J call may be incorrect, as the DNA end agrees better with TRBJ2-7. Looked up from germline, CDR1 is ENHRY and CDR2 is SYGVKD. CDR3 length: 14 residues. The CDR3 nucleotides are TGTGCCATCAATGGCGGGAGGGCCATGGACGAGCAGTACTTC. Translation: CAINGGRAMDEQYF.

This rearrangement joins TRBV2 to TRBJ2-3; 10 bases fit TRBD1. After removal of 6 bases from V and 14 bases from J, the junction contained 17 bases not matched to a gene. Germline V gives CDR1 SNHLY, CDR2 FYNNEI. The CDR3 has 15 residues. CDR3: CASSTTGGAGRYAYF. In DNA form, the CDR3 reads TGTGCCAGCAGCACGACAGGGGGCGCCGGCAGATACGCGTATTTT.

This clonotype is a singleton in its sample. The rearrangement joins TRBV7-2 to TRBJ2-5; 7 positions match TRBD2. Germline CDR1 SGHTA, CDR2 FQGNSA. The CDR3 spans 16 residues. V trimming: 5 bases; J trimming: 4 bases; junction bases outside the gene matches: 13. The CDR3 region is CASSLPRGGRGETQYF. CDR3 in DNA: TGTGCCAGCAGCCTACCGCGAGGAGGGAGGGGAGAGACCCAGTACTTC.

This clonotype was counted at least ten times. The chain recombines TRBV7-2 with TRBJ2-4, with D unresolved. The CDR3 runs to 13 residues. Trimming removed 2 bases from V and 0 bases from J, with 2 bases in between. CDR1 and CDR2 from the germline V gene are SGHTA and FQGNSA. The CDR3 loop is CASSLLAKNIQYF. The CDR3, as DNA: TGTGCCAGCAGCTTACTAGCCAAAAACATTCAGTACTTC.

This sequence joins TRBV27 and TRBJ2-3; 10 bases match TRBD2. The V gene end was trimmed by 3 bases and the J gene end by 2 bases; junction bases not matched to a gene: 5. This CDR3 is built from 16 residues. CDR1 is MNHEY, CDR2 SMNVEV, per germline (reference sequence). CDR3 nucleotide sequence: TGTGCCAGCAGTTTGACAGCGGGAGGGATCACAGATACGCAGTATTTT. It is translated as CASSLTAGGITDTQYF.

This chain connects TRBV7-9 to TRBJ2-5; 7 bases map to TRBD2. CDR1 and CDR2 (germline): SEHNR, FQNEAQ (reference sequence). V gave up 2 bases and J gave up 1 base; unmatched junction bases: 7. The CDR3 is 16 residues long. Here the CDR3 reads CASSLRTSAVQETQYF. The CDR3 bases are TGTGCCAGCAGCTTACGCACTAGCGCCGTCCAAGAGACCCAGTACTTC.

With respect to this clonotype: At one end the junction does not follow the germline gene, possibly because of a read error. The chain links TRBV6-1 to TRBJ2-2; D possibly corresponds to TRBD2 (5 bases). There are 15 residues in the CDR3. Germline lookup yields CDR1 MNHNS and CDR2 SASEGT. CDR3 DNA: TGTGCCAGCAGCGAACTCCCGGATAGACCCGGGGAGCTGATTTTT. This gives the protein CASSELPDRPGELIF.

The chain has TRBV9 and TRBJ2-4; TRBD1 might be the D (5 bases). The J call is in doubt because the DNA end fits TRBJ2-7 better. The CDR3 is 15 amino acids. From germline, CDR1 is SGDLS and CDR2 YYNGEE. The CDR3 here is CASSVGTGDTYEQYF. DNA for the CDR3: TGTGCCAGCAGCGTAGGTACAGGAGATACCTACGAGCAGTACTTC.

V and J are TRBV7-3 and TRBJ2-2; TRBD2 is a possible D gene (5 bases). The CDR3 is 15 residues long. Germline V lookup: CDR1 SGHTA, CDR2 FQGTGA. Trimming pared 5 bases from V and 2 bases from J, leaving 12 bases between. CDR3 coding DNA: TGTGCCAGCAGCATTTCCGGAGGAAACACCGGGGAGCTGTTTTTT. Translated, it gives CASSISGGNTGELFF.

The V call is TRBV25-1, the J call TRBJ1-2; D is ambiguous. The CDR3 spans 13 residues. The V gene lost 8 bases and the J gene lost 10 bases, with 20 bases spanning the gap. From germline, CDR1 is MGHDK and CDR2 SYGVNS. CDR3 sequence reads: CASGPLGGLDYTF. The CDR3, as DNA: TGTGCCAGCGGGCCCCTGGGCGGCTTGGACTACACCTTC.

In this sample, this clonotype turned up a few times. The gene calls are TRBV10-3 and TRBJ1-5, with D maybe TRBD1 (6 bases). CDR1 ENHRY and CDR2 SYGVKD come from the germline V gene. Deletions cut 10 bases from V and 4 bases from J, with 11 bases between. CDR3 size: 12 residues. This CDR3 reads CATQGKNQPQHF. CDR3 nucleotides: TGTGCCACTCAGGGGAAAAATCAGCCCCAGCATTTT.

The gene calls are TRBV11-2 and TRBJ2-4; D is unclear. The J call may be in error: the DNA end matches TRBJ2-7 better. The germline V gene has CDR1 SGHAT and CDR2 FQNNGV. The length of the CDR3 is 14 residues. CDR3 nucleotide sequence: TGTGCCAGCAGCCTCCGGCTGGCCGTAGACGAGCAGTACTTC. This encodes CASSLRLAVDEQYF.

The sample holds a few counts of this clonotype. V is TRBV27 and J is TRBJ2-1, with D possibly called TRBD1 or TRBD2 (5 bases each). Per germline, CDR1 MNHEY and CDR2 SMNVEV (reference sequence). The V and J ends lost 7 bases and 7 bases respectively, with 17 bases between them. This CDR3 contains 14 residues. The CDR3 bases are TGTGCCAGCAACAGCGGAGGACATAAGAATGAGCAGTTCTTC. Encoded protein: CASNSGGHKNEQFF.

This clonotype was picked up one time. The chain uses TRBV5-1 and TRBJ2-5, with TRBD1 matching 9 bases. Germline CDR1 and CDR2: SGHRS and YFSETQ. Germline trimming cut 4 bases from V and 3 bases from J; bases unmatched to any gene: 10. There are 16 residues in the CDR3. The CDR3 DNA is TGCGCCAGCAGCCCCCGTCCCGGGACAGGGAAAGAGACCCAGTACTTC. Translating gives CASSPRPGTGKETQYF. The full variable domain, its missing parts supplied by reference TRBV5-1 and TRBJ2-5, is KAGVTQTPRYLIKTRGQQVTLSCSPISGHRSVSWYQQTPGQGLQFLFEYFSETQRNKGNFPGRFSGRQFSNSRSEMNVSTLELGDSALYLCASSPRPGTGKETQYFGPGTRLLVL.

This chain uses TRBV5-1 with TRBJ2-5; the D is unclear. The CDR3 is 14 amino acids. V was trimmed by 0 bases and J by 3 bases, leaving 9 bases between them. From germline, CDR1 is SGHRS and CDR2 YFSETQ. The CDR3 spells CASSLARAEETQYF. The DNA of the CDR3 is TGCGCCAGCAGCTTGGCACGGGCAGAAGAGACCCAGTACTTC.

This clonotype was counted between two and nine times. This sequence joins TRBV2 and TRBJ2-1; 11 nucleotides align to TRBD2. Germline loops: CDR1 SNHLY, CDR2 FYNNEI. This CDR3 region has 17 residues. After removal of 0 bases from V and 6 bases from J, the junction contained 7 bases not matched to a gene. Written as DNA, the CDR3 is TGTGCCAGCAGTGAAGCCCTGACTAGCGGGGCCTTCAATGAGCAGTTCTTC. Its translation is CASSEALTSGAFNEQFF. The variable domain in full, completed from reference TRBV2 and TRBJ2-1, reads EPEVTQTPSHQVTQMGQEVILRCVPISNHLYFYWYRQILGQKVEFLVSFYNNEISEKSEIFDDQFSVERPDGSNFTLKIRSTKLEDSAMYFCASSEALTSGAFNEQFFGPGTRLTVL.

The J gene is TRBJ2-5, the V gene TRBV2; 10 nucleotides line up with TRBD2. Germline CDR1 SNHLY, CDR2 FYNNEI. J lost 11 bases, V lost 4 bases, and 16 bases had no gene match. The CDR3 extends over 16 amino acids. CDR3 protein: CASSASGTSDRNEQYF. CDR3 nucleotides: TGTGCCAGCAGTGCATCCGGGACTAGCGACCGCAATGAGCAGTACTTC.

The V gene is TRBV2, the J gene TRBJ2-7, with D unresolved. Germline V gives CDR1 SNHLY, CDR2 FYNNEI. The CDR3 has 13 amino acids. Trimming removed 3 bases at V and 3 bases at J, with 9 bases between. For the CDR3, the DNA is TGTGCCAGCAGTGAGGCCGACCGCTACGAGCAGTACTTC. Encoded protein: CASSEADRYEQYF.

The table lists this clonotype with a few counts. This chain links TRBV5-1 with TRBJ2-5, with D possibly TRBD1 on 7 matching bases. Matching the DNA end better, TRBJ2-7 makes the J call doubtful. This CDR3 is built from 15 residues. Germline CDR1 and CDR2: SGHRS and YFSETQ. Written as DNA, the CDR3 is TGCGCCAGCAGCCCTCCCACAGGGGAGGTCGGCGAGCAGTACTTC. Translation: CASSPPTGEVGEQYF.

The V and J genes are TRBV20-1 and TRBJ2-5; D gene unclear. CDR1 DFQATT and CDR2 SNEGSKA come from the germline V gene (reference sequence). With 6 bases removed from V and 3 bases from J, the gap between germline ends came to 5 bases. The CDR3 runs 10 residues. This CDR3 is CSANKETQYF. CDR3 bases: TGCAGTGCGAACAAAGAGACCCAGTACTTC.

The rearrangement uses TRBV29-1 and TRBJ2-3, with 10 nucleotides matching TRBD2. The CDR3 has 18 amino acids. Germline V gene sequence: CDR1 SQVTM, CDR2 ANQGSEA. The trim removed 6 bases at V and 14 bases at J, leaving 29 bases unmatched. CDR3 sequence reads: CSVSLEERLAGQHRYAYF. DNA of the CDR3: TGCAGCGTAAGTTTGGAAGAAAGACTAGCGGGCCAGCACAGATACGCGTATTTT.

The chain couples TRBV5-1 to TRBJ2-3; 11 bases are shared with TRBD2. The V segment lost 0 bases and the J segment 14 bases; nucleotides outside the gene matches: 8. The V gene's germline CDR1 is SGHRS and CDR2 YFSETQ. This CDR3 region has 14 residues. The CDR3 spells CASSLDSGRGNAYF. The CDR3 nucleotides are TGCGCCAGCAGCTTGGATAGCGGGAGGGGAAACGCGTATTTT.

This chain uses TRBV20-1 with TRBJ1-2; D gene uncertain. The V and J ends lost 1 base and 4 bases respectively, with 16 bases between them. Germline loops: CDR1 DFQATT, CDR2 SNEGSKA (reference sequence). This CDR3 contains 15 residues. The chain's CDR3 is CSARGAGPAGYGYTF. DNA of the CDR3: TGCAGTGCTAGAGGGGCAGGACCGGCGGGCTATGGCTACACCTTC.

The rearrangement joins TRBV27 to TRBJ2-3; D not certain. The CDR3 extends over 14 amino acids. V lost 2 bases and J 0 bases, leaving 6 bases between the germline ends. Germline V CDR1 and CDR2: MNHEY, SMNVEV (reference sequence). CDR3 sequence reads: CASSLLHSTDTQYF. The CDR3 DNA is TGTGCCAGCAGTTTACTACATAGCACAGATACGCAGTATTTT.

The rearrangement uses TRBV6-5 and TRBJ2-1; TRBD2 aligns across 7 bases. With 0 bases clipped from V and 0 bases from J, the junction kept 8 bases outside the gene matches. Germline lookup yields CDR1 MNHEY and CDR2 SVGAGI. The CDR3 sequence is 18 residues long. CDR3 amino acids: CASSYSGLVRSSYNEQFF. CDR3 coding DNA: TGTGCCAGCAGTTACTCTGGACTAGTAAGAAGCTCCTACAATGAGCAGTTCTTC.

The gene calls are TRBV4-2 and TRBJ2-7, with TRBD2 matching over 9 bases. CDR1 is LGHNA and CDR2 is YNFKEQ in the germline V gene. V shed 4 bases and J 7 bases; nucleotides not matched to a gene: 8. This CDR3 has 14 residues. CDR3 region: CASSRQREVGEQYF. DNA of the CDR3: TGTGCCAGCAGCCGACAGCGGGAGGTGGGGGAGCAGTACTTC.

This sequence joins TRBV20-1 and TRBJ1-2; 11 bases map to TRBD1. Trimming removed 6 bases from V and 7 bases from J; junction bases left unmatched: 10. CDR1 and CDR2 from the germline V gene are DFQATT and SNEGSKA (reference sequence). There are 14 residues in the CDR3. The CDR3 DNA is TGCAGTGCCGTTAGGACAGGGGGCGCGGGTGGCTACACCTTC. This sequence encodes CSAVRTGGAGGYTF.

The gene calls are TRBV11-2 and TRBJ2-5; D is uncertain. The V end lost 5 bases, the J end lost 1 base, and 11 bases lay between the germline ends. CDR1 is SGHAT, CDR2 FQNNGV, per germline. CDR3 length equals 14 residues. DNA of the CDR3: TGTGCCAGCAGCCCCCAGAAACCCCAAGAGACCCAGTACTTC. Protein product: CASSPQKPQETQYF.

This clonotype was found a few times. The V gene is TRBV5-1, the J gene TRBJ2-7, with D possibly being TRBD1 (6 bases). Deletions cut 4 bases from V and 3 bases from J, with 14 bases between. This CDR3 region has 14 residues. Germline V gene lookup returns CDR1 SGHRS and CDR2 YFSETQ. CDR3 sequence: CASSVRDTYYEQYF. Written as DNA, the CDR3 is TGCGCCAGCAGCGTCCGGGACACCTACTACGAGCAGTACTTC.

This clonotype has just a few counts. This chain connects TRBV9 to TRBJ2-1; 8 bases align to TRBD2. From germline, CDR1 is SGDLS and CDR2 YYNGEE. Trimming removed 4 bases from V and 5 bases from J; junction bases left unmatched: 14. This CDR3 spans 17 amino acids. The CDR3 is CASSPQAGEVNDNEQFF. The DNA for the CDR3 is TGTGCCAGCAGCCCCCAAGCGGGAGAGGTTAACGACAATGAGCAGTTCTTC.

The rearrangement uses TRBV9 and TRBJ1-2; a weak D match, TRBD1 (6 bases). The CDR3 runs to 14 residues. Trimming took 6 bases from V and 5 from J, leaving 17 bases between them. Germline CDR1 SGDLS, CDR2 YYNGEE. The CDR3 region has the DNA TGTGCCAGCAACTATGGGGGGCCCGGGTATGGCTACACCTTC. It codes for CASNYGGPGYGYTF.

The gene calls are TRBV11-2 and TRBJ2-7, with D possibly matching TRBD2 (5 bases). Germline CDR1 reads SGHAT; CDR2 reads FQNNGV. This CDR3 has 15 amino acids. The V and J ends lost 1 base and 0 bases respectively, with 10 bases between them. For the CDR3, the DNA is TGTGCCAGCAGCTTAGCCCGGACTTACTCCTACGAGCAGTACTTC. Encoded protein: CASSLARTYSYEQYF.